These 9 T cell receptor beta chains were all obtained from the same sample, sequenced in a study of graft-versus-host responses after intestinal transplantation listed by TCRdb under 2021. Their specific antigens are unknown. The receptor library was made with the immunoSEQ multiplex PCR assay. Held by TCRdb, this immuneACCESS table contains in-frame sequences only and omits some clones. Under half of the omission traces to an unresolved V gene where checked; the cause of the rest is unknown. A total of about 97,000 clones appear in this sample, approximately 90% of them only once. The ten largest clonotypes hold about 0.07% of the sample. The sample's time point, from its label and the paper: cells obtained before transplantation from donor or recipient. The sequencing here drew on unstimulated CD8+ T cells sorted from spleen or lymph node cells, taken before transplant. The source is a human donor who was the organ donor for an intestinal transplant.

This clone came up once. The V call is TRBV30, the J call TRBJ2-7; tentative D call: TRBD2 (6 bases). The ends were cut back, 0 bases at V and 6 bases at J, with 15 bases in the middle. CDR1 is GTSNPN, CDR2 SVGIG, per germline (reference sequence). The CDR3 is 14 amino acids. CDR3 sequence reads: CAWSVLAGLSEQYF. In DNA, the CDR3 is TGTGCCTGGAGTGTACTAGCAGGGTTGAGCGAGCAGTACTTC.

This clone was seen once. V gene TRBV6-6 combines with J gene TRBJ1-4, with D uncertain. The CDR3 consists of 12 residues. The germline V gene encodes CDR1 MNHNY and CDR2 SVGAGI (reference sequence). V gave up 7 bases and J gave up 6 bases, with 9 bases separating them. The CDR3, as DNA: TGTGCCAGCAAGAGCTTTGATGAAAAACTGTTTTTT. Translated, it gives CASKSFDEKLFF.

The rearrangement links TRBV19 to TRBJ1-5; 7 positions match TRBD1. V dropped 8 bases and J dropped 2; count of bases not matched to a gene: 9. This CDR3 comprises 15 residues. Per the germline V gene, CDR1 is LNHDA and CDR2 is SQIVND (reference sequence). The DNA of the CDR3 is TGTGCCAGTTCGACAGGGCCGGAGGGCAATCAGCCCCAGCATTTT. Translating it yields CASSTGPEGNQPQHF.

This chain uses TRBV30 with TRBJ2-3; weak D call: TRBD1 (6 bases). Germline loops: CDR1 GTSNPN, CDR2 SVGIG (reference sequence). The V and J ends lost 2 bases and 2 bases respectively, with 26 bases between them. This CDR3 has 19 residues. This CDR3 reads CAWSYGWNYRENDTDTQYF. DNA for the CDR3: TGTGCCTGGAGTTACGGTTGGAATTACAGGGAAAACGACACAGATACGCAGTATTTT. The whole variable domain, filled in from reference TRBV30 and TRBJ2-3, reads SQTIHQWPATLVQPVGSPLSLECTVEGTSNPNLYWYRQAAGRGLQLLFYSVGIGQISSEVPQNLSASRPQDRQFILSSKKLLLSDSGFYLCAWSYGWNYRENDTDTQYFGPGTRLTVL.

The V call is TRBV29-1, the J call TRBJ1-5, with 7 positions matching TRBD1. The CDR3 extends over 13 amino acids. Germline CDR1 reads SQVTM; CDR2 reads ANQGSEA. Trimming removed 8 bases from V and 7 bases from J; junction bases left unmatched: 11. The DNA of the CDR3 is TGCAGCATCCTAACAGGGGCGGGCCAGCCCCAGCATTTT. It yields the protein CSILTGAGQPQHF.

The V and J genes are TRBV4-1 and TRBJ2-1, with TRBD1 identical over 9 bases. Germline values: CDR1 MGHRA, CDR2 YSYEKL. Losses at the gene ends were 4 bases for V and 4 bases for J; bases not matched to a gene: 2. CDR3 length: 14 amino acids. CDR3 region: CASSPGQGYNEQFF. The CDR3 DNA sequence: TGCGCCAGCAGCCCGGGACAGGGTTACAATGAGCAGTTCTTC.

The count of this clone is one. The chain carries TRBV7-3 and TRBJ1-2; possible D gene TRBD1, 6 bases. Trimming removed 10 bases at V and 2 bases at J, with 14 bases between. The CDR3 runs to 13 residues. CDR1 and CDR2 from the germline V gene are SGHTA and FQGTGA. CDR3 in amino acids: CAITDSQNYGYTF. CDR3 DNA sequence: TGTGCCATTACGGACAGTCAAAACTATGGCTACACCTTC.

CDR3 sequence: CASSFGQGAGYEQYF. CDR3 coding DNA: TGTGCCAGCAGCTTTGGACAGGGGGCGGGCTACGAGCAGTACTTC. The chain combines TRBV11-3 with TRBJ2-7; 11 nucleotides match TRBD1. The V gene's germline CDR1 is SGHNT and CDR2 YENEEA. This CDR3 is 15 amino acids long. J gave up 3 bases and V 3 bases, and 4 bases lay outside the gene matches.

V and J are TRBV6-1 and TRBJ2-3; 9 bases agree with TRBD2. V gave up 4 bases and J gave up 3 bases; unmatched junction bases: 5. Germline CDR1 reads MNHNS; CDR2 reads SASEGT. This CDR3 is built from 15 residues. CDR3 residues: CASSVPSGGTDTQYF. For the CDR3, the DNA is TGTGCCAGCAGTGTTCCGAGCGGGGGGACAGATACGCAGTATTTT.